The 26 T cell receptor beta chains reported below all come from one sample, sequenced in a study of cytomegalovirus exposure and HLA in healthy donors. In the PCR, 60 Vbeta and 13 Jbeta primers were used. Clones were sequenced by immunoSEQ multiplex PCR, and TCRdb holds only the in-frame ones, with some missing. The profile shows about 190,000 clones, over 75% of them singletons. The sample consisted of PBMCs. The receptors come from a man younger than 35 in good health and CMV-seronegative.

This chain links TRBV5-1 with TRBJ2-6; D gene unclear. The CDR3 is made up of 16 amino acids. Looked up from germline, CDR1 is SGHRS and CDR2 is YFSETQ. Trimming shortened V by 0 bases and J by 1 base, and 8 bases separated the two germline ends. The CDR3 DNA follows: TGCGCCAGCAGCTTGGGACTTTTATCTGGGGCCAACGTCCTGACTTTC. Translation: CASSLGLLSGANVLTF.

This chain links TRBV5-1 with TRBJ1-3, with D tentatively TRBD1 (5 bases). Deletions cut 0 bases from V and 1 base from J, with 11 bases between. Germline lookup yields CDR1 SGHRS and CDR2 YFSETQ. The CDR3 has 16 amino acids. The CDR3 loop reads CASSLEGQGSGNTIYF. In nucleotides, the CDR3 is TGCGCCAGCAGCTTGGAGGGGCAGGGTTCTGGAAACACCATATATTTT.

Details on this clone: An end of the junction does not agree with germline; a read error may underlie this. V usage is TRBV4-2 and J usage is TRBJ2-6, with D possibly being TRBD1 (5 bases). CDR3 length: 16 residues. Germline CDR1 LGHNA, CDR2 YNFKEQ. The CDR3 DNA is TGTGCCAGCAGCCAAGATGTACGGTATGGGGCCAACGGCCTGACTTTC. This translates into CASSQDVRYGANGLTF.

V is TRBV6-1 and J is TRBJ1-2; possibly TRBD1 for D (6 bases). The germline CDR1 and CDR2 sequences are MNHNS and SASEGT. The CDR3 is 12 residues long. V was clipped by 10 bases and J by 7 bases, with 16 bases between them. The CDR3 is CAILQGWGGYTF. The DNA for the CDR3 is TGTGCCATCCTACAGGGCTGGGGTGGCTACACCTTC.

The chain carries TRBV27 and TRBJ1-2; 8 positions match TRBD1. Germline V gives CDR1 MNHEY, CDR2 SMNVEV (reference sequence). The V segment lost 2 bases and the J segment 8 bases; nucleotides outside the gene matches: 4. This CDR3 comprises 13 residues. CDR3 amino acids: CASSLTDRAGYTF. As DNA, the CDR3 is TGTGCCAGCAGTTTAACGGACAGGGCGGGCTACACCTTC.

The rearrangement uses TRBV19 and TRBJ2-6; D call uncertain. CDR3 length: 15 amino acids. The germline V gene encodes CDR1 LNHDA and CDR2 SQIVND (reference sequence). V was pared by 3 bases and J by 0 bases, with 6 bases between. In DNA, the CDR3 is TGTGCCAGTAGTATCAGTGGCTCTGGGGCCAACGTCCTGACTTTC. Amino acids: CASSISGSGANVLTF.

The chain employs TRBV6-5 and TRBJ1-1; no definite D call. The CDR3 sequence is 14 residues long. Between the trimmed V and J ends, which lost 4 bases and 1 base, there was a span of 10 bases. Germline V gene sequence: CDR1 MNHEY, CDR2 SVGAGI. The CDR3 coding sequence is TGTGCCAGCAGTTCTTACACGGGGAACACTGAAGCTTTCTTT. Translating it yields CASSSYTGNTEAFF.

CDR3: CASSRDRGSDGYTF. Written as DNA, the CDR3 is TGTGCCAGCAGCCGCGACAGGGGGTCGGATGGCTACACCTTC. V usage is TRBV5-6 and J usage is TRBJ1-2; 9 positions match TRBD1. There are 14 residues in the CDR3. With 4 bases clipped from V and 6 bases from J, the junction kept 7 bases outside the gene matches. Germline V gene data show CDR1 as SGHDT and CDR2 as YYEEEE.

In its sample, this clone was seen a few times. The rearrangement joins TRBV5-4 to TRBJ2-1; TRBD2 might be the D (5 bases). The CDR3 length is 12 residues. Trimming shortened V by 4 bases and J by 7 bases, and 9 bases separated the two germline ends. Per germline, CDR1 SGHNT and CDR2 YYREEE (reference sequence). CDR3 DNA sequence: TGTGCCAGCAGCCGGGATAGAAATGAGCAGTTCTTC. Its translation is CASSRDRNEQFF.

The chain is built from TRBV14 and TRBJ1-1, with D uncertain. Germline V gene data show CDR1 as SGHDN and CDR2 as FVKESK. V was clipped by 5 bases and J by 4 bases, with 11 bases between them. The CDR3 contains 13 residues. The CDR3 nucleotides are TGTGCCAGCAGCACCGTCGCGGGCACTGAAGCTTTCTTT. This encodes CASSTVAGTEAFF.

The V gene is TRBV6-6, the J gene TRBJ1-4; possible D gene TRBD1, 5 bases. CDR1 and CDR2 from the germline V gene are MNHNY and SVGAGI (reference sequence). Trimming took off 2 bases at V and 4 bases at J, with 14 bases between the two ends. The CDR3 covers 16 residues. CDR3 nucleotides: TGTGCCAGCAGTTACGACAGATCTCCAAGTAATGAAAAACTGTTTTTT. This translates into CASSYDRSPSNEKLFF.

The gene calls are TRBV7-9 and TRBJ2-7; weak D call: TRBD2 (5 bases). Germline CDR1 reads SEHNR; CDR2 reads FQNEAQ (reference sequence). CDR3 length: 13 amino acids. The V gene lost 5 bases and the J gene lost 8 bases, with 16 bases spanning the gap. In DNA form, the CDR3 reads TGTGCCAGCAGCCCTCAAAACCGCGGGCAGCAGTACTTC. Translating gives CASSPQNRGQQYF.

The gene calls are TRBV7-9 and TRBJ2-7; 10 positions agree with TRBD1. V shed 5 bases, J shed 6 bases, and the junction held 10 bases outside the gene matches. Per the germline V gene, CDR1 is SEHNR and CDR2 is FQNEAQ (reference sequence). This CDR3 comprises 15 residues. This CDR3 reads CASSLPGQGQIEQYF. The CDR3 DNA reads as TGTGCCAGCAGCCTGCCGGGACAGGGGCAAATCGAGCAGTACTTC.

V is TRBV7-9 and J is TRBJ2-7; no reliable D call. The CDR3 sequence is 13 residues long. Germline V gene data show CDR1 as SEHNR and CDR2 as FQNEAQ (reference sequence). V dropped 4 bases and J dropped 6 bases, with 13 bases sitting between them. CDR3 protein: CASSYLSVSEQYF. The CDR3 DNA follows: TGTGCCAGCAGCTACCTCAGCGTATCCGAGCAGTACTTC.

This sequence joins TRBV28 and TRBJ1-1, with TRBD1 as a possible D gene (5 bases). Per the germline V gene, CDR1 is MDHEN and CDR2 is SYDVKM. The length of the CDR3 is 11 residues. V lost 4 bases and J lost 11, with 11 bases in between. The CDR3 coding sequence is TGTGCCAGCAGTTCCAGGGCTAAGGCTTTCTTT. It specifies CASSSRAKAFF. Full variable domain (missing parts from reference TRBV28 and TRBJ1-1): DVKVTQSSRYLVKRTGEKVFLECVQDMDHENMFWYRQDPGLGLRLIYFSYDVKMKEKGDIPEGYSVSREKKERFSLILESASTNQTSMYLCASSSRAKAFFGQGTRLTVV.

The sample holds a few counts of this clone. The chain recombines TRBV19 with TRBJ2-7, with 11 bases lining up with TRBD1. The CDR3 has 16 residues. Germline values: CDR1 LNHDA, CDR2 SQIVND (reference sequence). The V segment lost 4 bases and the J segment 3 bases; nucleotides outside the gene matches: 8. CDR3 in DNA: TGTGCCAGTAGTAGGGGGGGACAGGGGGATTACTACGAGCAGTACTTC. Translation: CASSRGGQGDYYEQYF.

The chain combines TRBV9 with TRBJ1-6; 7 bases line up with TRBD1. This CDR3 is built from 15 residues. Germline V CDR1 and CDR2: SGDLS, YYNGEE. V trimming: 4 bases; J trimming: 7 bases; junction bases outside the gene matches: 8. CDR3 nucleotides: TGTGCCAGCAGCACGAGGGACAGACCGAATTCACCCCTCCACTTT. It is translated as CASSTRDRPNSPLHF.

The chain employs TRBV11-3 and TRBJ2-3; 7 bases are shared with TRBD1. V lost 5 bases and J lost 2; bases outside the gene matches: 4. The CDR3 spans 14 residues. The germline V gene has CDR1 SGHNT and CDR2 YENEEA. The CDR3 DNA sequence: TGTGCCAGCAGCGAAGGACAGGCCACAGATACGCAGTATTTT. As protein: CASSEGQATDTQYF.

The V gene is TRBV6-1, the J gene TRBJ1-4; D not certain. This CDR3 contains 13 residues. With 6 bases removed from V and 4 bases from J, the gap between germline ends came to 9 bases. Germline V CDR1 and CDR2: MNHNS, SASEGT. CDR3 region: CASRTHNNEKLFF. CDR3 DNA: TGTGCCAGCAGGACACATAATAATGAAAAACTGTTTTTT.

In nucleotides, the CDR3 is TGTGCCAGCAGCTTGTCGGGACAGGTCCAAGAGACCCAGTACTTC. Translated, it gives CASSLSGQVQETQYF. The chain has TRBV5-6 and TRBJ2-5; 8 positions match TRBD1. Losses at the gene ends were 1 base for V and 1 base for J; bases not matched to a gene: 3. This CDR3 spans 15 amino acids. The germline gives CDR1 SGHDT, CDR2 YYEEEE.

The CDR3 bases are TGCAGCGTTGTGCCATTATCGGAACAGGCCTACGAGCAGTACTTC. Encoded protein: CSVVPLSEQAYEQYF. This chain joins TRBV29-1 and TRBJ2-5; TRBD1 is a possible D gene (5 bases). The DNA end lines up better with TRBJ2-7; the J call may be wrong. Germline CDR1 and CDR2: SQVTM and ANQGSEA. The CDR3 runs 15 residues.

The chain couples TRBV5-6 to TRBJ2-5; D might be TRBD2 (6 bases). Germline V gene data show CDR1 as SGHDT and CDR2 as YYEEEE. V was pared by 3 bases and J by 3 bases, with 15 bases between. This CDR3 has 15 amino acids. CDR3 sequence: CASSSLGGPKETQYF. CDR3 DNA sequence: TGTGCCAGCAGCTCCCTGGGAGGCCCTAAAGAGACCCAGTACTTC.

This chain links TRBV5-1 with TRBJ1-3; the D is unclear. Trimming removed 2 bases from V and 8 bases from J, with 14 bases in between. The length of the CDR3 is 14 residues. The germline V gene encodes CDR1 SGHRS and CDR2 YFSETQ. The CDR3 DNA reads TGCGCCAGCAGCTTTGGGTCCGGGTTAGACACCATATATTTT. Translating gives CASSFGSGLDTIYF.

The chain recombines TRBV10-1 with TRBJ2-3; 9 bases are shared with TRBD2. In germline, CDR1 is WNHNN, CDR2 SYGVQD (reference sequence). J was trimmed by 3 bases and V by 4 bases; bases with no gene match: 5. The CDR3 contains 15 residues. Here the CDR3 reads CASSGGTSRTDTQYF. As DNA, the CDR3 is TGCGCCAGCAGTGGAGGGACTAGCCGTACAGATACGCAGTATTTT.

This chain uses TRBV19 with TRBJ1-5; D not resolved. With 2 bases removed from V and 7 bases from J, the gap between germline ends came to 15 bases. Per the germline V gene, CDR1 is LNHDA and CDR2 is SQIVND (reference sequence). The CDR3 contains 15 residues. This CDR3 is CASSIMEGGWQPQHF. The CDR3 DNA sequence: TGTGCCAGTAGTATAATGGAGGGCGGCTGGCAGCCCCAGCATTTT.

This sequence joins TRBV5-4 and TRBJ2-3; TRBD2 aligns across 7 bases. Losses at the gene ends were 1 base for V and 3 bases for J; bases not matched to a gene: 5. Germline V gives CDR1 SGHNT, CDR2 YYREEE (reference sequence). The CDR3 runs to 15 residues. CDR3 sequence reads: CASSLRRERTDTQYF. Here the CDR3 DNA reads TGTGCCAGCAGCTTGAGGCGGGAGAGGACAGATACGCAGTATTTT.